These 21 T cell receptor beta chains came from one sample sequenced in a study of blood T cell repertoires in COVID-19. TCRdb keeps only in-frame clones here, not all; method: immunoSEQ multiplex PCR. The sample has 280,000 or so clones, roughly 88% seen once. The sample was PBMCs or T cells enriched from blood (not recorded which). The origin of the receptors is a man younger than 40 who had recovered from COVID-19.

In this sample, this clone turned up a few times. This chain links TRBV4-2 with TRBJ2-3; D possibly corresponds to TRBD1 (5 bases). V lost 2 bases, J lost 0 bases, and 12 bases lay in between. This CDR3 spans 16 amino acids. Germline V lookup: CDR1 LGHNA, CDR2 YNFKEQ. CDR3 nucleotide sequence: TGTGCCAGCAGCCAAAATGCTGGACATAGCACAGATACGCAGTATTTT. This codes for CASSQNAGHSTDTQYF.

The chain recombines TRBV3-1 (or the pseudogene TRBV3-2) with TRBJ2-3; 12 bases are shared with TRBD2. This CDR3 comprises 19 residues. Germline CDR1 is LGHDT and CDR2 is YNNKEL (reference sequence). Losses at the gene ends were 0 bases for V and 8 bases for J; bases not matched to a gene: 15. The CDR3 DNA reads as TGTGCCAGCAGCCAAGATATCCGGGCTAGCGGGGGGGCAGGAGGTACGCAGTATTTT. Translated, it gives CASSQDIRASGGAGGTQYF.

This rearrangement joins TRBV3-1 (or the pseudogene TRBV3-2) to TRBJ2-7; no definite D call. V gave up 3 bases and J gave up 3 bases, with 12 bases separating them. Germline lookup yields CDR1 LGHDT and CDR2 YNNKEL (reference sequence). This CDR3 has 14 amino acids. The CDR3 DNA is TGTGCCAGCAGCCACCCTAGGCCATACTACGAGCAGTACTTC. This sequence encodes CASSHPRPYYEQYF.

The chain combines TRBV7-2 with TRBJ2-7; D perhaps matches TRBD1 (6 bases). CDR1 and CDR2 (germline): SGHTA, FQGNSA. V lost 1 base and J 3 bases, leaving 10 bases between the germline ends. The CDR3 sequence is 14 residues long. CDR3 sequence (DNA): TGTGCCAGCAGCTTAGAAATAGGGGGCTACGAGCAGTACTTC. Protein: CASSLEIGGYEQYF.

This chain links TRBV24-1 with TRBJ2-3; 14 nucleotides agree with TRBD2. The J segment lost 0 bases and the V segment lost 3 bases, leaving 7 bases of the junction unmatched. In germline, CDR1 is KGHDR, CDR2 SFDVKD. There are 19 residues in the CDR3. CDR3 nucleotide sequence: TGTGCCACCAGTGATGCCGGGACTAGCGGGGGAACTAGCACAGATACGCAGTATTTT. Protein product: CATSDAGTSGGTSTDTQYF.

The V and J genes are TRBV4-3 and TRBJ1-6; D unclear. V was cut by 4 bases and J by 10 bases, with 14 bases left in between. The CDR3 contains 14 residues. CDR1 is LGHNA, CDR2 YSLEER, per germline. Written as DNA, the CDR3 is TGCGCCAGCAGCCGCGGAGGGATCGAATCACCCCTCCACTTT. It translates to CASSRGGIESPLHF.

The chain links TRBV9 to TRBJ2-1; possibly TRBD2 for D (5 bases). The CDR3 sequence is 15 residues long. Germline CDR1 reads SGDLS; CDR2 reads YYNGEE. The germline V and J ends were trimmed by 4 bases and 4 bases, with 15 bases remaining between them. As DNA, the CDR3 is TGTGCCAGCAGCCCAGGCGGGCAGATATACAATGAGCAGTTCTTC. It encodes CASSPGGQIYNEQFF.

The rearrangement joins TRBV4-1 to TRBJ2-7, with 12 bases lining up with TRBD2. Germline V CDR1 and CDR2: MGHRA, YSYEKL. The length of the CDR3 is 17 residues. The trim removed 5 bases at V and 5 bases at J, leaving 13 bases unmatched. The DNA for the CDR3 is TGCGCCAGCAGCTACGAAAGGACTAGCGGGGCACTGGACGAGCAGTACTTC. Encoded protein: CASSYERTSGALDEQYF.

The chain joins TRBV6-4 to TRBJ2-1; maybe TRBD2 (7 bases). Germline loops: CDR1 MRHNA, CDR2 SNTAGT. Trimming took off 4 bases at V and 4 bases at J, with 14 bases between the two ends. This CDR3 is built from 15 residues. Here the CDR3 DNA reads TGTGCCAGCAGTGTAGAAGGGGGGGTTTACAATGAGCAGTTCTTC. It yields the protein CASSVEGGVYNEQFF.

The chain couples TRBV5-4 to TRBJ1-2; D possibly corresponds to TRBD1 (6 bases). The CDR3 runs to 15 residues. Germline assignment: CDR1 SGHNT and CDR2 YYREEE (reference sequence). V was trimmed by 3 bases and J by 4 bases, leaving 16 bases between them. This CDR3 reads CASSWGQGVTYGYTF. The CDR3 nucleotides are TGTGCCAGCAGCTGGGGGCAGGGCGTCACCTATGGCTACACCTTC.

The chain carries TRBV7-2 and TRBJ2-6, with D possibly being TRBD2 (5 bases). This CDR3 contains 15 residues. Trimming left V 5 bases short and J 5 bases short, with 13 bases between. Germline assignment: CDR1 SGHTA and CDR2 FQGNSA. CDR3 coding DNA: TGTGCCAGCAGCGACCAGCCGGGGTGGGCCAACGTCCTGACTTTC. Translated: CASSDQPGWANVLTF. Filled out from reference TRBV7-2 and TRBJ2-6, the complete variable domain reads GAGVSQSPSNKVTEKGKDVELRCDPISGHTALYWYRQSLGQGLEFLIYFQGNSAPDKSGLPSDRFSAERTGGSVSTLTIQRTQQEDSAVYLCASSDQPGWANVLTFGAGSRLTVL.

The genes are TRBV4-3 and TRBJ1-3, with a tentative D call TRBD1 (5 bases). Trimming stripped 0 bases from V and 7 bases from J, with 19 bases between. Germline V lookup: CDR1 LGHNA, CDR2 YSLEER. This CDR3 contains 17 residues. The CDR3 loop reads CASSQDPAGGEGNTIYF. For the CDR3, the DNA is TGCGCCAGCAGCCAAGATCCGGCGGGGGGGGAAGGGAACACCATATATTTT.

The chain carries TRBV6-1 and TRBJ1-2; tentative D call: TRBD1 (6 bases). V gave up 1 base and J gave up 7 bases, with 13 bases separating them. The germline CDR1 and CDR2 sequences are MNHNS and SASEGT. The CDR3 sequence is 14 residues long. CDR3 residues: CASSEGGGGVGYTF. In DNA form, the CDR3 reads TGTGCCAGCAGTGAAGGAGGGGGAGGGGTTGGCTACACCTTC.

The chain uses TRBV24-1 and TRBJ2-1, with 7 bases identical to TRBD2. In germline, CDR1 is KGHDR, CDR2 SFDVKD. This CDR3 is 16 amino acids long. J lost 2 bases, V lost 3 bases, and 6 bases had no gene match. The chain's CDR3 is CATSDVGGGTYNEQFF. CDR3 coding DNA: TGTGCCACCAGTGATGTTGGGGGGGGGACCTACAATGAGCAGTTCTTC.

The chain combines TRBV27 with TRBJ1-6, with 7 positions matching TRBD1. Germline-derived CDR1 and CDR2 are MNHEY and SMNVEV (reference sequence). V lost 9 bases to trimming and J lost 8 bases; unmatched junction nucleotides: 7. The CDR3 spans 13 residues. The CDR3 protein is CASNRGSDSPLHF. CDR3 coding DNA: TGTGCCAGTAACAGGGGTTCGGATTCACCCCTCCACTTT.

This clone appeared a single time. The rearrangement uses TRBV4-3 and TRBJ1-1, with D perhaps TRBD1 (6 bases). Trimming shortened V by 0 bases and J by 7 bases, and 12 bases separated the two germline ends. The germline V gene has CDR1 LGHNA and CDR2 YSLEER. CDR3 length equals 14 residues. The CDR3 loop reads CASSQDSGAVEAFF. The CDR3 region has the DNA TGCGCCAGCAGCCAAGATTCAGGGGCTGTTGAAGCTTTCTTT.

The chain employs TRBV7-8 and TRBJ1-4; no definite D call. The CDR3 is 14 residues long. V was clipped by 1 base and J by 6 bases, with 9 bases between them. Germline loops: CDR1 SGHVS, CDR2 FQNEAQ. The CDR3 nucleotides read TGTGCCAGCAGCTTAGGGCTCGGGGATGAAAAACTGTTTTTT. It yields the protein CASSLGLGDEKLFF.

This clone was seen a few times. The chain is built from TRBV7-8 and TRBJ1-3; 7 nucleotides line up with TRBD1. V was clipped by 3 bases and J by 5 bases; unmatched bases: 4. The CDR3 totals 14 residues. Germline loops: CDR1 SGHVS, CDR2 FQNEAQ. The CDR3: CASSLQGVRNTIYF. CDR3 DNA sequence: TGTGCCAGCAGCTTGCAGGGGGTGAGAAACACCATATATTTT.

The chain employs TRBV7-9 and TRBJ2-7; TRBD1 aligns across 8 bases. CDR1 SEHNR and CDR2 FQNEAQ come from the germline V gene (reference sequence). V gave up 5 bases and J gave up 2 bases; unmatched junction bases: 8. The CDR3 is 15 residues long. The CDR3 is CASSGRQGAPYEQYF. The CDR3 bases are TGTGCCAGCAGCGGGCGTCAGGGGGCGCCCTACGAGCAGTACTTC.

The chain is built from TRBV2 and TRBJ1-5; D might be TRBD1 (5 bases). This CDR3 contains 15 residues. The germline V and J ends were trimmed by 6 bases and 6 bases, with 18 bases remaining between them. The germline V gene has CDR1 SNHLY and CDR2 FYNNEI. The CDR3 DNA follows: TGTGCCAGCAGCCTCCCCGCCAGGGTGGGTCAGCCCCAGCATTTT. It translates to CASSLPARVGQPQHF.

The gene calls are TRBV2 and TRBJ2-5, with a weak D call TRBD1 (6 bases). The CDR3 sequence is 13 residues long. Per the germline V gene, CDR1 is SNHLY and CDR2 is FYNNEI. Trimming took 6 bases from V and 3 from J, leaving 11 bases between them. CDR3 protein: CASRGDTEETQYF. DNA of the CDR3: TGTGCCAGCAGGGGGGACACGGAAGAGACCCAGTACTTC. Full variable domain (missing parts from reference TRBV2 and TRBJ2-5): EPEVTQTPSHQVTQMGQEVILRCVPISNHLYFYWYRQILGQKVEFLVSFYNNEISEKSEIFDDQFSVERPDGSNFTLKIRSTKLEDSAMYFCASRGDTEETQYFGPGTRLLVL.